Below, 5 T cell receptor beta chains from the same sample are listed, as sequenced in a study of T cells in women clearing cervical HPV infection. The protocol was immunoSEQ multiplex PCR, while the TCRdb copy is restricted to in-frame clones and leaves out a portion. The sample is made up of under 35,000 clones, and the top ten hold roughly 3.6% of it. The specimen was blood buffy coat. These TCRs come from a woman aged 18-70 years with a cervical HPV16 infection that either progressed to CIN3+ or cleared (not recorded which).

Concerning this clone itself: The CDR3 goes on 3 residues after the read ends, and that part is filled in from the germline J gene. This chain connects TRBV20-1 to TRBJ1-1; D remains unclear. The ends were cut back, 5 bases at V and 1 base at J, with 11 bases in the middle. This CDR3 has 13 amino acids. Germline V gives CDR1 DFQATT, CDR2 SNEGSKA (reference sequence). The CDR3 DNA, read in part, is TGCAGTGCTGACTTCAGCCAGAACACTGAA. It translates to CSADFSQNTE. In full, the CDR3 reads CSADFSQNTEAFF.

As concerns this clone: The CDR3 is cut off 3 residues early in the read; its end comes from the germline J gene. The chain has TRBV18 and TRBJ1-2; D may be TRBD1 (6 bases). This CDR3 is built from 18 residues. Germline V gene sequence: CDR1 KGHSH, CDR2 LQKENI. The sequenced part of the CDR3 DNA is TGTGCCAGCTCACCACTCGGGGGGCGAAGGATTATATCCTACGAC. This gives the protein CASSPLGGRRIISYD. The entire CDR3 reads CASSPLGGRRIISYDYTF. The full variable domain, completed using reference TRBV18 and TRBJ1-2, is NAGVMQNPRHLVRRRGQEARLRCSPMKGHSHVYWYRQLPEEGLKFMVYLQKENIIDESGMPKERFSAEFPKEGPSILRIQQVVRGDSAAYFCASSPLGGRRIISYDYTFGSGTRLTVV.

CDR3 DNA (partial): TGTGCCAGCAGTTTACAGGGGGCCCGACTGTCCGGGGAG. This sequence encodes CASSLQGARLSGE. The whole CDR3 protein is CASSLQGARLSGELFF. The V call is TRBV2, the J call TRBJ2-2, with 9 bases matching TRBD1. The DNA ends 3 residues before the CDR3 does, and the rest of the CDR3 is filled in from the germline J gene. The germline gives CDR1 SNHLY, CDR2 FYNNEI. J lost 6 bases, V lost 5 bases, and 10 bases had no gene match. CDR3 length: 16 amino acids.

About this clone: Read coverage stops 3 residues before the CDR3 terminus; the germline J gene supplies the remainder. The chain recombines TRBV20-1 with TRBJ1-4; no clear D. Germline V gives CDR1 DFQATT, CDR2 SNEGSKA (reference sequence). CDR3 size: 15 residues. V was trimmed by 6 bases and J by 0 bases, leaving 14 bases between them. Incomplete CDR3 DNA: TGCAGTGCGTTTAGAACAGCTACAACTAATGAAAAA. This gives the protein CSAFRTATTNEK. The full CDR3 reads CSAFRTATTNEKLFF.

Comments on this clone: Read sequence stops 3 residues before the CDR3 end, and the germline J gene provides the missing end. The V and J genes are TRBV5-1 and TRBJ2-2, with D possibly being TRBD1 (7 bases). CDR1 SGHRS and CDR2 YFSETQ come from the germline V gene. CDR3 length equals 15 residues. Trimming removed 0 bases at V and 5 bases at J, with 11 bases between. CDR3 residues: CASSLGQGGTGELFF. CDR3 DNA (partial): TGCGCCAGCAGCTTGGGACAGGGAGGTACCGGGGAG.